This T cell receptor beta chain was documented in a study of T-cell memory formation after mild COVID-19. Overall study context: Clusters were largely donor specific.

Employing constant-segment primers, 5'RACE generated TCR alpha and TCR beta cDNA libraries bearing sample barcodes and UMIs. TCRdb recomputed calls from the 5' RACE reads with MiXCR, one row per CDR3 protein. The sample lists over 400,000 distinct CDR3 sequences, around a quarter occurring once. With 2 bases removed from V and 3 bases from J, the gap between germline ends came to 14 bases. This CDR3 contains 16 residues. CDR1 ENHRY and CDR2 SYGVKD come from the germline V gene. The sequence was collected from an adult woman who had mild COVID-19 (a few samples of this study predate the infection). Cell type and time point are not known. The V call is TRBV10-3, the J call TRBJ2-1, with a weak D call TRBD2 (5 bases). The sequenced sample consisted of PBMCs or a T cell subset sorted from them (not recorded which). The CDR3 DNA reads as TGTGCCATCAGTGAGGTTATCGGGGAGATCTACAATGAGCAGTTCTTC. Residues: CAISEVIGEIYNEQFF.